The sequence of this T cell receptor (beta chain) was determined in a study of blood T cell repertoires in COVID-19. About the study: Collection of acute and convalescent COVID-19 samples took place in the United States, Italy and Spain. The cDNA or gDNA used as material had been derived from T cells, B-cell-depleted T cells, or PBMCs.

This clone was observed a handful of times. Study processing details: Nucleated cell number was recorded as an estimate derived from reference gene primer amplification. Sequencing was performed with immunoSEQ multiplex PCR; in TCRdb, only in-frame clones are kept and a portion is missing. D and trimming were read from the DNA, whereas the V and J calls and clone size are those reported in that table. The repertoire holds 160,000 or so clones, with 80% to 90% as singletons. CDR3 length equals 14 residues. In germline, CDR1 is MGHRA, CDR2 YSYEKL. Deletions cut 3 bases from V and 3 bases from J, with 11 bases between.

Sequencing input: peripheral blood. This chain connects TRBV4-1 to TRBJ1-2, with TRBD1 as a possible D gene (6 bases). This TCR was recovered from a woman aged 40 to 49 with acute or convalescent COVID-19. The CDR3 nucleotides are TGCGCCAGCAGCCAGCCGGACAGATACTATGGCTACACCTTC. This translates into CASSQPDRYYGYTF.